Listed below are T cell receptor beta chains from one sample, sequenced in a study of blood T cell repertoires in COVID-19. Assay: immunoSEQ multiplex PCR; the TCRdb copy retains only in-frame clones and omits some. The data hold hundreds of thousands of clones, with 90% observed a single time. The sample comprised PBMCs or T cells enriched from blood (not recorded which). The receptors were sampled from a man aged 25 to 40 who had been exposed to COVID-19. Each CDR3 is given with its conserved first and last residue. D genes are given only for firm matches. The size of a clone is reported for some rows only, either as once, few or many, or as a class for expanded clones.

V gene	clone size	J gene	D gene	CDR3 protein	CDR3 DNA
TRBV19	-	TRBJ2-2	-	CASAWDKSFTGELFF	TGTGCCAGTGCGTGGGACAAGTCGTTCACCGGGGAGCTGTTTTTT
TRBV6-4	-	TRBJ1-6	TRBD1	CASSQGTGISSPLHF	TGTGCCAGCAGCCAAGGGACAGGGATATCTTCACCCCTCCACTTT
TRBV27	-	TRBJ1-2	-	CASRNDGTRAYGYTF	TGTGCCAGCCGGAATGACGGGACTCGGGCCTATGGCTACACCTTC
TRBV7-9	-	TRBJ1-1	-	CASSLLSGEAFF	TGTGCCAGCAGCTTATTATCGGGGGAGGCTTTCTTT
TRBV7-3	-	TRBJ2-1	TRBD2	CASSPSGGERGEQFF	TGTGCCAGCAGCCCTAGCGGGGGGGAACGCGGTGAGCAGTTCTTC
TRBV7-2	-	TRBJ2-7	-	CASKLRDLTYEQYF	TGTGCCAGCAAACTCCGGGACTTGACCTACGAGCAGTACTTC
TRBV6-5	-	TRBJ1-1	TRBD1	CASRGTGGAGTEAFF	TGTGCCAGCAGGGGAACAGGGGGCGCGGGTACTGAAGCTTTCTTT
TRBV11-2	-	TRBJ2-7	-	CASSLERGAHYEQYF	TGTGCCAGCAGCTTAGAACGGGGGGCCCACTACGAGCAGTACTTC
TRBV6-5	-	TRBJ2-2	TRBD2	CASSSFSGGNTGELFF	TGTGCCAGCAGTTCCTTTAGCGGGGGGAACACCGGGGAGCTGTTTTTT
TRBV5-1	-	TRBJ1-6	-	CASSHTVQSSYNSPLHF	TGCGCCAGCAGCCACACTGTACAGAGCTCCTATAATTCACCCCTCCACTTT
TRBV12-5	-	TRBJ2-3	-	CASGLKPDTQYF	TGTGCTAGTGGTTTGAAGCCAGATACGCAGTATTTT
TRBV29-1	-	TRBJ2-3	TRBD1	CSVEGGQGGTFGTDTQYF	TGCAGCGTTGAAGGGGGACAGGGGGGTACGTTCGGCACAGATACGCAGTATTTT
TRBV12-3/TRBV12-4	-	TRBJ2-1	-	CASSRNEQFF	TGTGCCAGCAGCCGTAATGAGCAGTTCTTC
TRBV4-1	-	TRBJ2-3	TRBD2	CASSQDRLAGADTQYF	TGCGCCAGCAGCCAAGATCGGCTAGCGGGGGCAGATACGCAGTATTTT
TRBV11-2	once	TRBJ2-3	TRBD2	CASSLAGGRTDTQYF	TGTGCCAGCAGTTTAGCGGGGGGCCGCACAGATACGCAGTATTTT
TRBV27	-	TRBJ1-2	TRBD1	CASSLSPDRARGGYTF	TGTGCCAGCAGTTTATCCCCCGACAGGGCCCGAGGAGGCTACACCTTC
TRBV5-1	-	TRBJ1-2	-	CASSSQGPNYGYTF	TGCGCCAGCAGCTCACAGGGTCCCAACTATGGCTACACCTTC
TRBV19	-	TRBJ2-5	TRBD1	CATTPGQGVETQYF	TGTGCCACAACCCCGGGACAGGGGGTTGAGACCCAGTACTTC
TRBV6-4	-	TRBJ2-7	-	CASSRDTSYEQYF	TGTGCCAGCAGCCGGGACACTTCCTACGAGCAGTACTTC
TRBV7-2	-	TRBJ2-5	TRBD2	CASSLGIGLAAPHYF	TGTGCCAGCAGCTTAGGGATCGGACTAGCGGCGCCGCATTACTTC
TRBV5-8	-	TRBJ2-5	-	CASSLSGQETQYF	TGTGCCAGCAGCTTGTCAGGACAAGAGACCCAGTACTTC
TRBV14	-	TRBJ1-2	-	CASSQGTGYGYTF	TGTGCCAGCAGCCAAGGAACGGGCTATGGCTACACCTTC
TRBV10-3	-	TRBJ2-1	TRBD2	CAISSATGLAGGGEQFF	TGTGCCATCAGTTCTGCCACGGGACTAGCGGGGGGCGGTGAGCAGTTCTTC
TRBV5-1	once	TRBJ2-1	TRBD1	CASSLAVDGTAYNEQFF	TGCGCCAGCAGCTTGGCCGTAGACGGGACAGCCTACAATGAGCAGTTCTTC
TRBV5-1	-	TRBJ1-2	TRBD1	CASSLGVGQGAYGYTF	TGCGCCAGCAGCTTGGGTGTTGGACAGGGGGCCTATGGCTACACCTTC
TRBV5-6	-	TRBJ1-4	-	CASSTGQPNEKLFF	TGTGCCAGCAGCACCGGACAGCCTAATGAAAAACTGTTTTTT
TRBV28	-	TRBJ2-3	-	CASREQGPGTQYF	TGTGCCAGCAGAGAACAGGGACCAGGTACGCAGTATTTT
TRBV27	-	TRBJ2-1	TRBD2	CASSSTTGSSGGAYNEQFF	TGTGCCAGCAGTTCAACAACTGGGTCTAGCGGGGGGGCCTACAATGAGCAGTTCTTC
TRBV6-5	-	TRBJ1-2	TRBD1	CASSRDRAPYGYTF	TGTGCCAGCAGCCGGGACAGGGCCCCCTATGGCTACACCTTC
TRBV4-2	-	TRBJ2-7	TRBD1	CASSQDPPGQAYEQYF	TGTGCCAGCAGCCAAGACCCGCCGGGACAGGCCTACGAGCAGTACTTC
TRBV6-5	-	TRBJ2-7	TRBD2	CASSYGGGSYEQYF	TGTGCCAGCAGTTACGGGGGGGGTTCATACGAGCAGTACTTC
TRBV18	-	TRBJ1-1	-	CASSPNAGRNTEAFF	TGTGCCAGCTCACCAAACGCGGGGAGGAACACTGAAGCTTTCTTT
TRBV7-9	-	TRBJ2-7	-	CASTLPAESSYEQYF	TGTGCCAGCACCCTCCCCGCGGAAAGCTCCTACGAGCAGTACTTC
TRBV19	-	TRBJ1-6	-	CASNQGGDSPLHF	TGTGCCAGTAATCAGGGTGGCGATTCACCCCTCCACTTT
TRBV30	-	TRBJ1-2	-	CAWSGQRANYGYTF	TGTGCCTGGAGCGGACAGAGAGCTAACTATGGCTACACCTTC
TRBV10-3	-	TRBJ1-4	-	CAISESKAQVGGEKLFF	TGTGCCATCAGTGAGTCTAAAGCTCAGGTGGGGGGGGAAAAACTGTTTTTT
TRBV14	-	TRBJ1-1	TRBD1	CASRSTGGGGTEAFF	TGTGCCAGCAGGTCCACAGGGGGTGGTGGAACTGAAGCTTTCTTT